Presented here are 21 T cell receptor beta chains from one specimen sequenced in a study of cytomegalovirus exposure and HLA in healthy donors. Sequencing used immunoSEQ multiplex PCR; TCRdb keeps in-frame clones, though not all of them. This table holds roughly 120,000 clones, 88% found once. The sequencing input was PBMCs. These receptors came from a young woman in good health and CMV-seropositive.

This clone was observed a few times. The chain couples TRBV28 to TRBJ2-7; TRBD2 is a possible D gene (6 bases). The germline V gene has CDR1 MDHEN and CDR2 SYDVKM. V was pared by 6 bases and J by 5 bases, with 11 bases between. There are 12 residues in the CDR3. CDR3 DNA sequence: TGTGCCAGCAGCCGCGGGGTCGACGAGCAGTACTTC. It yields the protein CASSRGVDEQYF.

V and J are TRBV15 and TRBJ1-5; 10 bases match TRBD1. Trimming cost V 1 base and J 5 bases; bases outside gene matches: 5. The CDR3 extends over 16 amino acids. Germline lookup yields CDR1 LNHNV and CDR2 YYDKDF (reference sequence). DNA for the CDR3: TGTGCCACCAGCAGAGCATCCGGGACAGGGGATCAGCCCCAGCATTTT. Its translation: CATSRASGTGDQPQHF.

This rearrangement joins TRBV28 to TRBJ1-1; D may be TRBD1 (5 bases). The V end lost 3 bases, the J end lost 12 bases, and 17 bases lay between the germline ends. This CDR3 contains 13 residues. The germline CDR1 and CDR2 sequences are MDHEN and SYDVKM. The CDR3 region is CASSLTVVGTTFF. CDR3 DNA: TGTGCCAGCAGTTTGACGGTCGTGGGGACTACTTTCTTT.

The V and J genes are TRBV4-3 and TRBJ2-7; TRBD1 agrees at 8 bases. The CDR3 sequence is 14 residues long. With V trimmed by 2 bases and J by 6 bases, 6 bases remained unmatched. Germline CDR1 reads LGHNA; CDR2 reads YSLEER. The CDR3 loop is CASSQNTGGPEQYF. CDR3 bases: TGCGCCAGCAGCCAAAATACAGGGGGTCCCGAGCAGTACTTC.

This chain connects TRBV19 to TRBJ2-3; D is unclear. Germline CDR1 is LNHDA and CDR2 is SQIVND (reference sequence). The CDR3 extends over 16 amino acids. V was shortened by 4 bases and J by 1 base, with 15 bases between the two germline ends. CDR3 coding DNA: TGTGCCAGTAGTACCCGTAGCCTAGTAGGCACAGATACGCAGTATTTT. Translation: CASSTRSLVGTDTQYF.

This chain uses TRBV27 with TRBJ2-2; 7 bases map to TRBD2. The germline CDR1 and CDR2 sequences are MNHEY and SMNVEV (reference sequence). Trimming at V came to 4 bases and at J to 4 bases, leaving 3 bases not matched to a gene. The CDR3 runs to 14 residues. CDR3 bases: TGTGCCAGCAGTTCCTCTAGCGGCACCGGGGAGCTGTTTTTT. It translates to CASSSSSGTGELFF.

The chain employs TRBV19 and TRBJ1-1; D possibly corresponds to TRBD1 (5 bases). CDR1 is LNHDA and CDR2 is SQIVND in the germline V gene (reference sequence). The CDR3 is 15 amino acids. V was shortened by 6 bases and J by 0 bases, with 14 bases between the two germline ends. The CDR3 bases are TGTGCCAGTAGCCAACAGGTCTCCTTGAACACTGAAGCTTTCTTT. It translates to CASSQQVSLNTEAFF.

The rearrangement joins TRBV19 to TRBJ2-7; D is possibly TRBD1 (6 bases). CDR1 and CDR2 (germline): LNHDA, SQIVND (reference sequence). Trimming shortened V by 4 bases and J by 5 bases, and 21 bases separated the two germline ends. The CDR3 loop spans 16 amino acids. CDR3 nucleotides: TGTGCCAGTAGTAGACTACACAGGGACATATCGGACGAGCAGTACTTC. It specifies CASSRLHRDISDEQYF.

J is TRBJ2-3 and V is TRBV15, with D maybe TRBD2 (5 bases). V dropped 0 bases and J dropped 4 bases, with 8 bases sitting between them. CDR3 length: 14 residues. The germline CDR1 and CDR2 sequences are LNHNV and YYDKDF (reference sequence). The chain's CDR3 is CATSRDKEADTQYF. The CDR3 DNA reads TGTGCCACCAGCAGAGATAAGGAGGCAGATACGCAGTATTTT. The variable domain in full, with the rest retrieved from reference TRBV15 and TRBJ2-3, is DAMVIQNPRYQVTQFGKPVTLSCSQTLNHNVMYWYQQKSSQAPKLLFHYYDKDFNNEADTPDNFQSRRPNTSFCFLDIRSPGLGDTAMYLCATSRDKEADTQYFGPGTRLTVL.

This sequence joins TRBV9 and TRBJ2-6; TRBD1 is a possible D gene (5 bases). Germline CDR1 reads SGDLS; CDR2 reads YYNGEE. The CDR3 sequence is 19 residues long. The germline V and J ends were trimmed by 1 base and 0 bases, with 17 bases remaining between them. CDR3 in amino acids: CASSVNPTGPPSGANVLTF. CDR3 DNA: TGTGCCAGCAGCGTAAACCCCACAGGTCCCCCCTCTGGGGCCAACGTCCTGACTTTC.

CDR3 residues: CASSCHEGTSGSFGNEQFF. The CDR3 region has the DNA TGTGCCAGCAGCTGCCATGAAGGGACTAGCGGGAGTTTTGGCAATGAGCAGTTCTTC. The chain joins TRBV7-9 to TRBJ2-1, with 14 bases matching TRBD2. The V and J ends lost 4 bases and 6 bases, in that order; junction bases with no gene match: 14. The CDR3 extends over 19 amino acids. The germline CDR1 and CDR2 sequences are SEHNR and FQNEAQ (reference sequence).

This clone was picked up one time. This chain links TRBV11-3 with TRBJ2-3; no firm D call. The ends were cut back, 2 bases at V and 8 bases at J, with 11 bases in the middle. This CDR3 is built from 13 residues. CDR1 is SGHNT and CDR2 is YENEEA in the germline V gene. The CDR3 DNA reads TGTGCCAGCAGCTTACTAGATTTAGGTACGCAGTATTTT. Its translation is CASSLLDLGTQYF.

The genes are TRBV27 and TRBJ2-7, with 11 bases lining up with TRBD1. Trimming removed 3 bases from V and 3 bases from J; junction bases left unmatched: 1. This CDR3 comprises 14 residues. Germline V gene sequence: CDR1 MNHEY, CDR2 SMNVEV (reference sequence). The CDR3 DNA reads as TGTGCCAGCAGTTTCGGGACAGGGGGCTACGAGCAGTACTTC. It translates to CASSFGTGGYEQYF.

This CDR3 reads CASSIGGYSNQPQHF. In DNA, the CDR3 is TGTGCCAGTAGTATCGGGGGTTATAGCAATCAGCCCCAGCATTTT. The chain employs TRBV19 and TRBJ1-5; D perhaps matches TRBD1 (5 bases). The V end lost 3 bases, the J end lost 0 bases, and 9 bases lay between the germline ends. CDR1 and CDR2 (germline): LNHDA, SQIVND (reference sequence). This CDR3 region has 15 residues.

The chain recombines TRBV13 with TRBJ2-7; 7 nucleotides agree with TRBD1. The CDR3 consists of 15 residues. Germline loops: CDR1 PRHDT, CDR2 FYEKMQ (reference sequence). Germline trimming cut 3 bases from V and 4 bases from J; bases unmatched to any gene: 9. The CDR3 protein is CASSFTGTVPYEQYF. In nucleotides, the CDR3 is TGTGCCAGCAGCTTTACCGGGACAGTACCTTACGAGCAGTACTTC.

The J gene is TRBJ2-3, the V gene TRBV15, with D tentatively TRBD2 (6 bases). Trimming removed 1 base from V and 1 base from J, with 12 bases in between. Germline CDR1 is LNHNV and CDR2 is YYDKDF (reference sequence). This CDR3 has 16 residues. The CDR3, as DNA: TGTGCCACCAGCAGAGGAGGGGCTAGCGGCACAGATACGCAGTATTTT. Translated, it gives CATSRGGASGTDTQYF.

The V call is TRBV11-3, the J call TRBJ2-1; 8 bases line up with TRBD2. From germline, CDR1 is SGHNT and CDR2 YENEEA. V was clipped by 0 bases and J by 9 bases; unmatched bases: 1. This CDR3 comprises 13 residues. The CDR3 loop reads CASSLDSGIEQFF. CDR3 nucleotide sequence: TGTGCCAGCAGCTTAGATAGCGGGATTGAGCAGTTCTTC.

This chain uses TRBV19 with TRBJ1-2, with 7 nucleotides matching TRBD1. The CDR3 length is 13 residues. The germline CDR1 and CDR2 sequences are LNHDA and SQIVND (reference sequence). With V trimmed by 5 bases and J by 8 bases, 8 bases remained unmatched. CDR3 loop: CASSPDRVLGYTF. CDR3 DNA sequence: TGTGCCAGTAGTCCCGACAGGGTTCTCGGCTACACCTTC. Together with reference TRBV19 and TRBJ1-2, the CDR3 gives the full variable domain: DGGITQSPKYLFRKEGQNVTLSCEQNLNHDAMYWYRQDPGQGLRLIYYSQIVNDFQKGDIAEGYSVSREKKESFPLTVTSAQKNPTAFYLCASSPDRVLGYTFGSGTRLTVV.

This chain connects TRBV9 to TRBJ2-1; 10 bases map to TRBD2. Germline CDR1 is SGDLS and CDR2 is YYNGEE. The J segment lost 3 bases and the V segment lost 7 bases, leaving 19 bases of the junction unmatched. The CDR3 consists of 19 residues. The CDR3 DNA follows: TGTGCCAGCCCGCTTAAGGCTAGCGGGGGACTAGTCCTCTACAATGAGCAGTTCTTC. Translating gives CASPLKASGGLVLYNEQFF.

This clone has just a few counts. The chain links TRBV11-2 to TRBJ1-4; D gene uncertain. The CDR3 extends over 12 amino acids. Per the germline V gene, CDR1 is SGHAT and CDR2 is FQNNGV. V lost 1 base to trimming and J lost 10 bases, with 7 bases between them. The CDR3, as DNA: TGTGCCAGCAGCTTAGGCGGAGGAAAACTGTTTTTT. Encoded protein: CASSLGGGKLFF.

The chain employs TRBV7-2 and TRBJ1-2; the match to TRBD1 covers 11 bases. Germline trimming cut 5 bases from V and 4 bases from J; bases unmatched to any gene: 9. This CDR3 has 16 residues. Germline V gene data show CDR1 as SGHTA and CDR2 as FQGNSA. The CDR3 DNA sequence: TGTGCCAGCAGCCTCACGGACAGGGGGCGCGCCTATGGCTACACCTTC. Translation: CASSLTDRGRAYGYTF.